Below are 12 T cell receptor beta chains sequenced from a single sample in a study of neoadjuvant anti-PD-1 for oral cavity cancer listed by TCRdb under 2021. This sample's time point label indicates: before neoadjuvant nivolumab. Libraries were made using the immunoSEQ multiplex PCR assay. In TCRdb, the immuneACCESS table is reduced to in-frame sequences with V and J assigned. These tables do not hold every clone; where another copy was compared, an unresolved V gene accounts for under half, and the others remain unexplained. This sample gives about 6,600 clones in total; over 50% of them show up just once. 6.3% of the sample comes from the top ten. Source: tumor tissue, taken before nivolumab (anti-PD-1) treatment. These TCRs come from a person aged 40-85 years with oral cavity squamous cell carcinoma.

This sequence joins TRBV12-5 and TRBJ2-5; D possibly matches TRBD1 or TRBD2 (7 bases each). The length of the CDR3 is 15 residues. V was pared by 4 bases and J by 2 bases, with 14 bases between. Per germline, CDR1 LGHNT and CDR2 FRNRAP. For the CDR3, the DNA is TGTGCTAGTGGTTGGGAGGGGGCAGCTCAAGAGACCCAGTACTTC. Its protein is CASGWEGAAQETQYF.

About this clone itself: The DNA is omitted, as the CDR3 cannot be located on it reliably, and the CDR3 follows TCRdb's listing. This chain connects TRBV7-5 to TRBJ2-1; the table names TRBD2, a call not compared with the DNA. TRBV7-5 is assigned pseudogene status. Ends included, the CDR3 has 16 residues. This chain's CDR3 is CARSPVGSGALNEQFF.

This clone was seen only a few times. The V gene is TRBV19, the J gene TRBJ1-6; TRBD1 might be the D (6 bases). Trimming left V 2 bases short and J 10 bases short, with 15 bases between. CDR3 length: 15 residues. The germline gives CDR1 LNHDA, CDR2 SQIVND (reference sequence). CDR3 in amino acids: CASSIPRGGASPLHF. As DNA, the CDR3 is TGTGCCAGTAGTATACCCAGGGGCGGTGCGTCACCCCTCCACTTT.

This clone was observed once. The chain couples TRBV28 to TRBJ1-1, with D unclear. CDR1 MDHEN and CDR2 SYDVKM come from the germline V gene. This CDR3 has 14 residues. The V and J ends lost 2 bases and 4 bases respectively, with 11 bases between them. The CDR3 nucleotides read TGTGCCAGCAGTTTAACCGGGTTGAGCACTGAAGCTTTCTTT. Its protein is CASSLTGLSTEAFF.

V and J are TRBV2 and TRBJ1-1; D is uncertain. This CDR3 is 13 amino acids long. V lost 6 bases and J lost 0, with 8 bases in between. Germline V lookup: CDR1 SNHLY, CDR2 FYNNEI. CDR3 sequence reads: CASSGNMNTEAFF. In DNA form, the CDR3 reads TGTGCCAGCAGCGGGAACATGAACACTGAAGCTTTCTTT.

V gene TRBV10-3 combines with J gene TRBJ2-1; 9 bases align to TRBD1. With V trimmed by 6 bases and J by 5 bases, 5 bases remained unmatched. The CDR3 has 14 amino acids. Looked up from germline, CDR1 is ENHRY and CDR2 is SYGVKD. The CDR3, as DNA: TGTGCCATCAGGACGGACAGGGGCCACAATGAGCAGTTCTTC. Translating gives CAIRTDRGHNEQFF.

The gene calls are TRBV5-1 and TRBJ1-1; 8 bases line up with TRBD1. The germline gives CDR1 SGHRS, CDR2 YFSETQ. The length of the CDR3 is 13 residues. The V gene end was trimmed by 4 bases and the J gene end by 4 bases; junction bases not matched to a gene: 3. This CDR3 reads CASSGTGLTEAFF. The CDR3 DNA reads TGCGCCAGCAGCGGGACAGGTCTCACTGAAGCTTTCTTT.

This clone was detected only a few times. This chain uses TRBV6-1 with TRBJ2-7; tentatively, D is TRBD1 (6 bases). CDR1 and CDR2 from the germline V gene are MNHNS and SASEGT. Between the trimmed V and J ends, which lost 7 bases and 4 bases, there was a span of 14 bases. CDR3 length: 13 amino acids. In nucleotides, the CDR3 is TGTGCCAGCACTTACAGGGTAGGGTACGAGCAGTACTTC. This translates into CASTYRVGYEQYF.

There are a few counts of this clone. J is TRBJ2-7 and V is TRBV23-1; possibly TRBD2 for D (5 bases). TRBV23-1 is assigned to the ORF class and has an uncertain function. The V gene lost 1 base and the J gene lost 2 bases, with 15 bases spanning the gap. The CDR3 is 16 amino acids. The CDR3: CASSQFTRLAAYEQYF. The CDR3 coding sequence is TGCGCCAGCAGTCAATTCACTAGGCTCGCCGCCTACGAGCAGTACTTC.

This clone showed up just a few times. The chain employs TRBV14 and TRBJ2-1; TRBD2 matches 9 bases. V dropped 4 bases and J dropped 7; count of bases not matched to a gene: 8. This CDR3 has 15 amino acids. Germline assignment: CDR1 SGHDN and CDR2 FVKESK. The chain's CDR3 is CASSLAGEVSNEQFF. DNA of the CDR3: TGTGCCAGCAGCCTAGCGGGAGAGGTTAGTAATGAGCAGTTCTTC.

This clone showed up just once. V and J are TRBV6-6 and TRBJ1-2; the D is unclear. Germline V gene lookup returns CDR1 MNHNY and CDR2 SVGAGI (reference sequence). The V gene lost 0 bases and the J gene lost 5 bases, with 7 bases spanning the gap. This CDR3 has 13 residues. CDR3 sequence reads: CASSYSTDYGYTF. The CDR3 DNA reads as TGTGCCAGCAGTTACTCGACGGATTATGGCTACACCTTC.

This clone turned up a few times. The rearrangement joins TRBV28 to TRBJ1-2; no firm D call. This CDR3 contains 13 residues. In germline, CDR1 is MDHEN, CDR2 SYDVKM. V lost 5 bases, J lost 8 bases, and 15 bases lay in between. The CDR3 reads CASSRPPGGGYTF. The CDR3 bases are TGTGCCAGCAGTCGCCCGCCTGGAGGGGGCTACACCTTC.